This TCR beta chain was obtained from a study of response to subunit inactivated influenza vaccine. General observations from the study: Only a handful of new T cells, the authors suggested, are recruited with each seasonal influenza vaccination.

Germline V gives CDR1 SGHTA, CDR2 FQGNSA. V shed 0 bases and J shed 6 bases, with 14 bases lying between them. The CDR3 consists of 16 residues. As regards this clonotype: Its target is unknown.

Using its own MiXCR run on the RT-PCR reads, TCRdb lists one record per CDR3 protein. This sample has more than 700,000 distinct CDR3 sequences, with about 20% found just once. This TCR was sampled from a man aged 50 to 59 who received an inactivated influenza vaccine. The chain combines TRBV7-2 with TRBJ2-2; D ambiguous. Specimen: PBMCs from blood, collected roughly 5 days after vaccination. The CDR3 here is CASSLAGRRVAGELFF. CDR3 nucleotide sequence: TGTGCCAGCAGCTTAGCAGGGCGTAGGGTCGCCGGGGAGCTGTTTTTT.